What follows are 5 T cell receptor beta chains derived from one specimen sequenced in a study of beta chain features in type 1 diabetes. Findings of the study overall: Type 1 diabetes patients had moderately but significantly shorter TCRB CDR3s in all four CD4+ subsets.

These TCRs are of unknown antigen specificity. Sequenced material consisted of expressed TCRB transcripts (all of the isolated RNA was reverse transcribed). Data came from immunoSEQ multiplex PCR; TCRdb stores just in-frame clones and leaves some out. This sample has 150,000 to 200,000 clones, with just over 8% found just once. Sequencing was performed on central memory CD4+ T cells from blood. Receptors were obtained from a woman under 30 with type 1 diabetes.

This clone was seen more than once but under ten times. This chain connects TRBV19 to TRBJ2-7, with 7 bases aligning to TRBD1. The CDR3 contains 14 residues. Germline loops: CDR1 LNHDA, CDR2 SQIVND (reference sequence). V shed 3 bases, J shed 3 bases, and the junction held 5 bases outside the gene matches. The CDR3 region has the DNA TGTGCCAGTAGTATCCACAGGGGAGACTACGAGCAGTACTTC. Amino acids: CASSIHRGDYEQYF. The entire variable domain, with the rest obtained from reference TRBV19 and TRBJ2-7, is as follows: DGGITQSPKYLFRKEGQNVTLSCEQNLNHDAMYWYRQDPGQGLRLIYYSQIVNDFQKGDIAEGYSVSREKKESFPLTVTSAQKNPTAFYLCASSIHRGDYEQYFGPGTRLTVT.

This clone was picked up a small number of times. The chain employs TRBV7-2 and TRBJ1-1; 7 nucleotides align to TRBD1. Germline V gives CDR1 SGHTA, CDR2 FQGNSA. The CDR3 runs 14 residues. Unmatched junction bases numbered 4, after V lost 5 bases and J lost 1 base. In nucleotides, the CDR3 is TGTGCCAGCAGCCCCACAGGGGCGAACACTGAAGCTTTCTTT. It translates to CASSPTGANTEAFF.

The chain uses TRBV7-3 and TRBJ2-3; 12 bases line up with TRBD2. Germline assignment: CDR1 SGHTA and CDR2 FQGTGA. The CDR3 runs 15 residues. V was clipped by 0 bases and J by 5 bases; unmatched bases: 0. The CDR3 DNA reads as TGTGCCAGCAGCTTAACGGGACTAGCGGGAGATACGCAGTATTTT. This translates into CASSLTGLAGDTQYF. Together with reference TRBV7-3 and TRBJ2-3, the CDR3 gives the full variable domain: GAGVSQTPSNKVTEKGKYVELRCDPISGHTALYWYRQSLGQGPEFLIYFQGTGAADDSGLPNDRFFAVRPEGSVSTLKIQRTERGDSAVYLCASSLTGLAGDTQYFGPGTRLTVL.

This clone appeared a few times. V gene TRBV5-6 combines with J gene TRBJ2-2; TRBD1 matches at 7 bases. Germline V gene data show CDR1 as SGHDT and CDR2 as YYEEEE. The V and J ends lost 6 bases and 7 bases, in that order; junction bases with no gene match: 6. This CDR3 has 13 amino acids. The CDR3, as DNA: TGTGCCAGCAACGAGGGGGCCGGCGGGGAGCTGTTTTTT. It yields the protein CASNEGAGGELFF.

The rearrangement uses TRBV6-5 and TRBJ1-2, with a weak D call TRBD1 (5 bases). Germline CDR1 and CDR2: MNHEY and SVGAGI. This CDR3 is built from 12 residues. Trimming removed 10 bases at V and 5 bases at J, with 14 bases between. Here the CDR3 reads CATRKDSYGYTF. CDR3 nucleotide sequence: TGTGCCACCCGGAAAGACAGTTATGGCTACACCTTC.